This is a list of T cell receptor beta chains from one sample in a study of T cells in Graves' hyperthyroidism and ophthalmopathy. MiXCR, applied by TCRdb to the multiplex PCR reads, yields one record per CDR3 protein. The sample lists more than 550,000 distinct CDR3 sequences, around 16% occurring once. Sequenced material: blood. These receptors were obtained from a man over 45 with Graves' hyperthyroidism. CDR3s include the opening cysteine and the closing phenylalanine or tryptophan. A D gene is named only where the DNA matches it firmly. Size is omitted from some rows. Given values are once, few, many or a class for expanded clones.

V	size	J	D	CDR3	DNA
TRBV18	-	TRBJ2-3	-	CASTRLGGEGGTDTQYF	TGTGCCAGCACACGTCTGGGGGGAGAAGGTGGCACAGATACGCAGTATTTT
TRBV27	-	TRBJ2-7	TRBD1	CASSDGTGGLGYEQYF	TGTGCCAGCAGTGACGGGACAGGGGGCTTAGGGTACGAGCAGTACTTC
TRBV20-1	few	TRBJ2-1	-	CSARGGASGGNEQFF	TGCAGTGCTAGAGGGGGGGCTAGCGGAGGCAATGAGCAGTTCTTC
TRBV27	many	TRBJ2-1	TRBD1	CASSLSSGTGLYNEQFF	TGTGCCAGCAGTTTATCTTCCGGGACAGGACTATACAATGAGCAGTTCTTC
TRBV2	many	TRBJ2-2	TRBD2	CASSLTSGRGTGELFF	TGTGCCAGCAGTTTGACTAGCGGGAGAGGAACCGGGGAGCTGTTTTTT
TRBV2	few	TRBJ1-5	-	CASSGREYSNQPQHF	TGTGCCAGCAGTGGACGGGAGTATAGCAATCAGCCCCAGCATTTT
TRBV12-3/TRBV12-4	-	TRBJ2-3	-	CASTLNLGGSYTDTQYF	TGTGCCAGCACCCTAAACCTAGGGGGTAGCTACACAGATACGCAGTATTTT
TRBV6-1	-	TRBJ2-7	-	CASKGDGRSSYEQYF	TGTGCCAGCAAAGGGGACGGTAGAAGCTCCTACGAGCAGTACTTC
TRBV5-1	-	TRBJ2-1	-	CASSLGPGVQFDEQFF	TGCGCCAGCAGCTTGGGTCCGGGAGTGCAGTTTGATGAGCAGTTCTTC
TRBV2	few	TRBJ1-2	-	CASTRITYGYTF	TGTGCCAGCACGAGGATCACCTATGGCTACACCTTC
TRBV28	many	TRBJ2-7	TRBD2	CASSLRLADAYEQYF	TGTGCCAGCAGTTTAAGACTAGCGGACGCCTACGAGCAGTACTTC
TRBV20-1	-	TRBJ2-1	-	CSASIENNEQFF	TGCAGTGCTAGTATCGAAAACAATGAGCAGTTCTTC
TRBV2	few	TRBJ2-1	TRBD1	CASSVWDSSYNEQFF	TGTGCCAGCAGTGTTTGGGACAGCTCCTACAATGAGCAGTTCTTC
TRBV10-3	many	TRBJ2-7	-	CAISGGGNSSYEQYF	TGTGCCATCAGTGGCGGCGGGAACAGCTCCTACGAGCAGTACTTC
TRBV3-1	-	TRBJ2-2	-	CASSQDRGYTGELFF	TGTGCCAGCAGCCAAGACAGGGGCTACACCGGGGAGCTGTTTTTT
TRBV19	-	TRBJ2-7	-	CASSLDKAYEQYF	TGTGCCAGTAGTCTCGACAAGGCCTACGAGCAGTACTTC
TRBV5-1	-	TRBJ2-7	-	CASSPEHSYEQYF	TGCGCCAGCAGCCCAGAACATTCCTACGAGCAGTACTTC
TRBV18	many	TRBJ2-3	TRBD1	CASSPSDRDTDTQYF	TGTGCCAGCTCACCGTCGGACAGGGACACAGATACGCAGTATTTT
TRBV28	many	TRBJ2-2	-	CASSRIQGRRRENEGGELFF	TGTGCCAGCAGTCGGATACAGGGACGTCGGCGGGAGAACGAAGGCGGGGAGCTGTTTTTT
TRBV2	many	TRBJ2-1	-	CASSEYYEQFF	TGTGCCAGCAGTGAATACTATGAGCAGTTCTTC
TRBV2	many	TRBJ2-3	TRBD2	CASSMSSGGRVKVTDTQYF	TGTGCCAGCAGTATGAGTTCTGGCGGGAGGGTTAAGGTAACAGATACGCAGTATTTT
TRBV11-2	many	TRBJ2-7	-	CASSLETASYEQYF	TGTGCCAGCAGCCTAGAGACAGCGTCCTACGAGCAGTACTTC
TRBV7-8	few	TRBJ2-2	-	CASSLLDGYTGELFF	TGTGCCAGCAGCTTGCTAGACGGGTACACCGGGGAGCTGTTTTTT
TRBV4-3	few	TRBJ2-5	-	CASSQDSGPGETQYF	TGCGCCAGCAGCCAAGATTCCGGGCCCGGAGAGACCCAGTACTTC
TRBV2	many	TRBJ1-1	-	CASSVQVEAFF	TGTGCCAGCAGTGTTCAAGTTGAAGCTTTCTTT
TRBV6-2/TRBV6-3	many	TRBJ2-7	-	CASSYFSSTYEQYF	TGTGCCAGCAGTTACTTCTCTTCCACCTACGAGCAGTACTTC
TRBV7-9	few	TRBJ1-4	-	CASSSGTLANEKLFF	TGTGCCAGCAGCTCTGGGACACTAGCTAATGAAAAACTGTTTTTT